Listed below are T cell receptor beta chains from one sample, sequenced in a study of blood T cell repertoires in COVID-19. The table came from immunoSEQ multiplex PCR; TCRdb's copy has only in-frame clones and leaves some out. This sample carries 150,000 to 200,000 clones, approximately 90% of them seen once, and the ten largest clones take approximately 4%. Specimen: peripheral blood. Source of these receptors: a woman in her 30s with acute or convalescent COVID-19. Each CDR3 is given without its conserved first and last residue. Fields, in order: V gene, CDR3 protein.

TRBV2	ASSAGGSNGGEQF
TRBV11-1	ASSLDPGQVETQY
TRBV9	ASSPGLAPNEQF
TRBV28	AIRVGYGYT
TRBV9	ASSVSGRAPTGELF
TRBV5-6	ASSDRVKEKLF
TRBV2	ALKKDGDTQY
TRBV9	ASSVGLNSGIGLF
TRBV7-2	ASSLGTAPYGYT
TRBV19	ASSRQISYNEQF
TRBV11-2	ASSRSGPYEQY
TRBV2	ASGGQSLETQY
TRBV4-1	ASSQGTLNTGELF
TRBV6-2/TRBV6-3	ASSDYVGAGGTDTQY
TRBV5-4	ATLGTAQKGTGELF
TRBV28	ASRKAPSAGGYT
TRBV6-1	ASSERSPYYEQY
TRBV5-5	ASSLAGRATYGYT
TRBV19	ASSNTLVGELF
TRBV9	ASSVGVGTRKGSYT
TRBV2	ASSEAIREFAGGPNEQF